What follows is one TCR beta chain and its context. This sample was included in a study of blood T cell repertoires in COVID-19. Study-level background: PBMCs, B-cell-depleted T cells, or T cells were the source of the cDNA or gDNA that made up the material.

Clones were read by immunoSEQ multiplex PCR, and TCRdb kept only the in-frame ones, dropping some. The sample lists about 100,000 clones; approximately 87% were seen once. Germline V gene data show CDR1 as SGHDN and CDR2 as FVKESK. Trimming pared 4 bases from V and 2 bases from J, leaving 9 bases between. This CDR3 has 14 residues. This sequence was found in a human donor in a cohort sampled during active COVID-19. The chain recombines TRBV14 with TRBJ2-1; TRBD2 is a possible D gene (6 bases). Input material: peripheral blood. DNA for the CDR3: TGTGCCAGCAGCCCGTCTAGCGCCTACAATGAGCAGTTCTTC. Its translation is CASSPSSAYNEQFF.